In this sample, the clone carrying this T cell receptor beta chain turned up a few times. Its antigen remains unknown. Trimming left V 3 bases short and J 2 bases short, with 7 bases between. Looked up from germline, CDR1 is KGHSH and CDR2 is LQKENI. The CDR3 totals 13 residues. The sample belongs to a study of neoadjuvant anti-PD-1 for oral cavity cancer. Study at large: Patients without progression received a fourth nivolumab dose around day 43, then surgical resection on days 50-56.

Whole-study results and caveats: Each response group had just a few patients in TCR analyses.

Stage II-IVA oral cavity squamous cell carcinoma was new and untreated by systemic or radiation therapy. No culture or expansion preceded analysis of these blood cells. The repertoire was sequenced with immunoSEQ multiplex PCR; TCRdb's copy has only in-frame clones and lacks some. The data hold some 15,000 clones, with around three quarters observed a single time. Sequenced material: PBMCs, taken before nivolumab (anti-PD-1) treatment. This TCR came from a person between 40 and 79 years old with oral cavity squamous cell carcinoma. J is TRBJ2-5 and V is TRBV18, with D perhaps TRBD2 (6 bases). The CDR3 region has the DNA TGTGCCAGCTCACCCGGGAGTCAAGAGACCCAGTACTTC. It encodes CASSPGSQETQYF.